These T cell receptor beta chains were read from a single sample in a study of beta chain features in type 1 diabetes. The method was immunoSEQ multiplex PCR; TCRdb's version includes in-frame clones alone and lacks a portion of them. This table holds about 330,000 clones, approximately 10% found once. The material sequenced was naive CD4+ T cells from blood. The receptors come from a woman in her 30s in good health. Each CDR3 is given with its conserved first and last residue. A D gene is named only where the DNA matches it firmly. Not every row has a clone size; where given, it reads once, few, many or a size class.

j_call clone_size d_call v_call cdr3_nt cdr3_aa
TRBJ1-2 - - TRBV18 TGTGCCAGCTCCCAAAGACAAGACTATGGCTACACCTTC CASSQRQDYGYTF
TRBJ2-6 many - TRBV15 TGTGCCACCACCGGGGACTCTGGGGCCAACGTCCTGACTTTC CATTGDSGANVLTF
TRBJ1-2 few TRBD1 TRBV6-5 TGTGCCAGCAGTTTGACAGGGCTTGATGGCTACACCTTC CASSLTGLDGYTF
TRBJ1-1 few - TRBV30 TGTGCCGGGCAAACTGGGCATTTGAACACTGAAGCTTTCTTT CAGQTGHLNTEAFF
TRBJ1-4 - TRBD1 TRBV27 TGTGCCAGCAGTATCCGGGACAGGGAGTTTGAAAAACTGTTTTTT CASSIRDREFEKLFF
TRBJ1-2 few - TRBV18 TGTGCCAGCTCACCCTTACCAGGGAACTATGGCTACACCTTC CASSPLPGNYGYTF
TRBJ2-7 - - TRBV28 TGTGCCAGCACCCCTACCGGGAGAACCTCCCCTTACGAGCAGTACTTC CASTPTGRTSPYEQYF
TRBJ1-2 few TRBD1 TRBV29-1 TGCAGCGTTGAAGCAGGGGGCGTTAACTATGGCTACACCTTC CSVEAGGVNYGYTF
TRBJ2-2 few - TRBV7-2 TGTGCCAGCAGAAAGCCCAGGGTCAACACCGGGGAGCTGTTTTTT CASRKPRVNTGELFF
TRBJ1-5 few TRBD1 TRBV6-5 TGTGCCAGCAGTTACGACAGGGGAAGCAATCAGCCCCAGCATTTT CASSYDRGSNQPQHF
TRBJ2-5 - TRBD1 TRBV18 TGTGCCAGCTCACAAGGGACAGGGGCTCAAGAGACCCAGTACTTC CASSQGTGAQETQYF
TRBJ2-3 few TRBD2 TRBV28 TGTGCCAGCAGTTTCCTAGCGGGAGATGGTACGCAGTATTTT CASSFLAGDGTQYF
TRBJ2-7 few TRBD2 TRBV27 TGTGCCAGCACCACTTTAGCGGGAGGTAAATCCTACGAGCAGTACTTC CASTTLAGGKSYEQYF
TRBJ2-1 - TRBD2 TRBV6-6 TGTGCCAGCAGTTACGCGGGAGATTCGAATGAGCAGTTCTTC CASSYAGDSNEQFF
TRBJ1-6 - - TRBV9 TGTGCCAGCAGCGCGGAGGGTTGGGACAATTCACCCCTCCACTTT CASSAEGWDNSPLHF
TRBJ2-3 few - TRBV11-2 TGTGCCAGCAGCTCCAGACTGAGCACAGATACGCAGTATTTT CASSSRLSTDTQYF
TRBJ2-1 few TRBD2 TRBV18 TGTGCCAGCTCACCGAAAAGACTAGCGGGAGGGTTCGGTGAGCAGTTCTTC CASSPKRLAGGFGEQFF
TRBJ2-3 few TRBD1 TRBV4-3 TGCGCCAGCAGCCAAGGCCCGGGACAGGACACAGATACGCAGTATTTT CASSQGPGQDTDTQYF
TRBJ1-3 few - TRBV15 TGTGCCACCAGCTTACAGGGACACTCTGGAAACACCATATATTTT CATSLQGHSGNTIYF
TRBJ2-7 few - TRBV5-6 TGTGCCAGCAGCTTGGCTGGACTGGCCTACGAGCAGTACTTC CASSLAGLAYEQYF
TRBJ2-1 few - TRBV9 TGTGCCAGCAGCGTATCGGCAGGGCAATCCTACAATGAGCAGTTCTTC CASSVSAGQSYNEQFF
TRBJ2-1 - - TRBV4-2 TGTGCCAGCAGCCGAGTAGAGGACAATGAGCAGTTCTTC CASSRVEDNEQFF
TRBJ2-1 - - TRBV18 TGTGCCAGCGCCCGACAGAGCTCCTACAATGAGCAGTTCTTC CASARQSSYNEQFF
TRBJ2-3 few - TRBV6-1 TGTGCCAGCAGTGTTATAGCTAGACAGTTCACAGATACGCAGTATTTT CASSVIARQFTDTQYF